This passage covers 8 T cell receptor beta chains from one sample sequenced in a study of T cells in Graves' hyperthyroidism and ophthalmopathy. RNA transcripts were the template for amplifying TCR beta CDR3 regions. HTBI primers were the set used in a first-round RT-PCR of the TCR CDR3. TCRdb passed the multiplex PCR reads through MiXCR, listing each CDR3 protein once. Of about 600,000 distinct CDR3 sequences detected, more than 15% appear once; the ten largest clones hold roughly 3.4%. Sample: blood. The source is a woman in her thirties or forties with Graves' ophthalmopathy.

CDR3 region: CRARGTGKDEQFF. CDR3 nucleotide sequence: TGCAGGGCTCGCGGGACAGGGAAAGATGAGCAGTTCTTC. The chain has TRBV29-1 and TRBJ2-1; 9 bases fit TRBD1. The CDR3 contains 13 residues. Germline CDR1 and CDR2: SQVTM and ANQGSEA.

This clonotype occurred many times. The rearrangement links TRBV29-1 to TRBJ2-7, with 7 nucleotides matching TRBD1. The CDR3 consists of 11 residues. The germline V gene encodes CDR1 SQVTM and CDR2 ANQGSEA. V lost 5 bases to trimming and J lost 5 bases; unmatched junction nucleotides: 3. The DNA of the CDR3 is TGCAGCGTTAGCAGGGGGAACGAGCAGTACTTC. Its translation is CSVSRGNEQYF.

This clonotype was counted many times. The CDR3 region has the DNA TGTGCCAGCAGCTTTCTACAGCAAGAGACCCAGTACTTC. Residues: CASSFLQQETQYF. The genes are TRBV11-2 and TRBJ2-5; D gene uncertain. V gave up 3 bases and J gave up 2 bases, with 7 bases separating them. Germline values: CDR1 SGHAT, CDR2 FQNNGV. This CDR3 is built from 13 residues. Drawing the rest from reference TRBV11-2 and TRBJ2-5, the complete variable domain is EAGVAQSPRYKIIEKRQSVAFWCNPISGHATLYWYQQILGQGPKLLIQFQNNGVVDDSQLPKDRFSAERLKGVDSTLKIQPAKLEDSAVYLCASSFLQQETQYFGPGTRLLVL.

This clonotype was found many times. The chain joins TRBV2 to TRBJ2-7; a possible D gene is TRBD1 (6 bases). The CDR3 contains 15 residues. Per germline, CDR1 SNHLY and CDR2 FYNNEI. V lost 3 bases and J 4 bases, leaving 16 bases between the germline ends. The CDR3 nucleotides read TGTGCCAGCAGTGATAAGTTTCAACAGGGTTACGAGCAGTACTTC. The encoded protein is CASSDKFQQGYEQYF.

This clonotype was counted ten times or more. The chain links TRBV13 to TRBJ1-2, with D maybe TRBD1 (6 bases). Germline V CDR1 and CDR2: PRHDT, FYEKMQ (reference sequence). The V end lost 4 bases, the J end lost 4 bases, and 10 bases lay between the germline ends. This CDR3 has 13 residues. As DNA, the CDR3 is TGTGCCAGCAGCTCTCAGGGGTCCTATGGCTACACCTTC. Translated: CASSSQGSYGYTF. Variable domain in full (rest from reference TRBV13 and TRBJ1-2): AAGVIQSPRHLIKEKRETATLKCYPIPRHDTVYWYQQGPGQDPQFLISFYEKMQSDKGSIPDRFSAQQFSDYHSELNMSSLELGDSALYFCASSSQGSYGYTFGSGTRLTVV.

This clonotype was found many times. J is TRBJ1-2 and V is TRBV3-1; D is uncertain. Germline CDR1 and CDR2: LGHDT and YNNKEL (reference sequence). Trimming took 4 bases from V and 3 from J, leaving 9 bases between them. CDR3 length: 13 residues. CDR3 sequence: CASSPDFDYGYTF. The CDR3 coding sequence is TGTGCCAGCAGCCCTGATTTCGACTATGGCTACACCTTC.

This clonotype was detected many times. A read error may account for a junction end that differs from germline. This chain links TRBV5-1 with TRBJ2-3; the match to TRBD2 covers 10 bases. CDR1 SGHRS and CDR2 YFSETQ come from the germline V gene. The CDR3 sequence is 16 residues long. In DNA form, the CDR3 reads TGTGCCAGCAGCTTAGGGCTAGCGGGAGGCACAGATACGCAGTATTTT. Residues: CASSLGLAGGTDTQYF.

This clonotype was recorded at least ten times. This CDR3 is CASSYGGGRYQPQHF. The CDR3 DNA is TGTGCCAGCAGTTACGGGGGGGGGAGATATCAGCCCCAGCATTTT. The chain uses TRBV6-2 or TRBV6-3 and TRBJ1-5, with D possibly matching TRBD1 (5 bases). Trimming took 2 bases from V and 5 from J, leaving 13 bases between them. Germline V gives CDR1 MNHEY, CDR2 SVGEGT. This CDR3 spans 15 amino acids.